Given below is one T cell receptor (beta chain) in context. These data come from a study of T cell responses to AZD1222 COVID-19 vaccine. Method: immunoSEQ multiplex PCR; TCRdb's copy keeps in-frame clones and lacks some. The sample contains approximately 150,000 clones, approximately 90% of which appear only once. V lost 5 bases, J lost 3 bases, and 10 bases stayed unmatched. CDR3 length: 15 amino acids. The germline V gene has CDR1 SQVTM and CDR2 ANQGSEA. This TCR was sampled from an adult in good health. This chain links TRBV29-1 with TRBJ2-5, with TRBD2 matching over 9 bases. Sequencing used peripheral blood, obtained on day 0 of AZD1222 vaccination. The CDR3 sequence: CSVFGTSRLKETQYF. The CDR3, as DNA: TGCAGCGTTTTCGGGACTAGCCGACTAAAAGAGACCCAGTACTTC.